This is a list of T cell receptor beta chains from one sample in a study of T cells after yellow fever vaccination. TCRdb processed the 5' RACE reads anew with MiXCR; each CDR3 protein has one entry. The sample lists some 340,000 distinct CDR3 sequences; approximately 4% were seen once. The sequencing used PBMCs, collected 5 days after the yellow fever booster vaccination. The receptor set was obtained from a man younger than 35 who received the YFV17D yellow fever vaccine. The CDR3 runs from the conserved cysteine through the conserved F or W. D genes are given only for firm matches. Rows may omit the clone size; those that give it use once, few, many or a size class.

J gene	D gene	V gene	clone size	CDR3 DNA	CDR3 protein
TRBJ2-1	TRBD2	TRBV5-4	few	TGTGCCAGCAGCTTGGATAGCGGGGGTCTGTTCTTC	CASSLDSGGLFF
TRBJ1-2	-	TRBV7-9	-	TGTGCCAGCAGCTTAGGAAGGATGGGCAGCTATGGCTACACCTTC	CASSLGRMGSYGYTF
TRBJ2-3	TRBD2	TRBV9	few	TGTGCCAGCAGCTCCCGAGCGGGGTTCCGCGCAGATACGCAGTATTTT	CASSSRAGFRADTQYF
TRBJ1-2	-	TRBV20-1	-	TGCAGTGCCCCCCTGGGCAGAGCTAACTATGGCTACACCTTC	CSAPLGRANYGYTF
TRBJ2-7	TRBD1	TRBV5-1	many	TGCGCCAGCAGCTTATCGGGACAGGGGACCTACGAGCAGTACTTC	CASSLSGQGTYEQYF
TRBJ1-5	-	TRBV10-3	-	TGTGCCATCAGTGATCGCATAGATCAGCCCCAGCATTTT	CAISDRIDQPQHF
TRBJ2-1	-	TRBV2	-	TGTGCCAGCATTCCCTATCCACTTAACAATGAGCAGTTCTTC	CASIPYPLNNEQFF
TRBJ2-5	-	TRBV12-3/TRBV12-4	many	TGTGCCAGCAGTCTGACGAGGTACCAAGAGACCCAGTACTTC	CASSLTRYQETQYF
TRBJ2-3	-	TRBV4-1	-	TGCGCCACCGCCCGAACTCTTGAGGATACGCAGTATTTT	CATARTLEDTQYF
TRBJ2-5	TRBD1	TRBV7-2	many	TGTGCCAGCAGCCCAGGACAGGGTCTCATGGCCCAGTACTTC	CASSPGQGLMAQYF
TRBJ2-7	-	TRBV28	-	TGTGCCAGCAACCCACGAGGACAGACCTCCTACGAGCAGTACTTC	CASNPRGQTSYEQYF
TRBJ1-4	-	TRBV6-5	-	TGTGCCAGCAGTCAAGGGGGATTTCGGGAAAAACTGTTTTTT	CASSQGGFREKLFF
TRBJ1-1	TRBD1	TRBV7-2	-	TGTGCCAGCAGCTTCTCCGGGACAGGGGGCCCAAACACTGAAGCTTTCTTT	CASSFSGTGGPNTEAFF
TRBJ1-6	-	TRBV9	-	TGTGCCAGCAGCGTAAAACCGATTAATTCACCCCTCCACTTT	CASSVKPINSPLHF
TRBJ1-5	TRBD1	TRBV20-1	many	TGCAGTGCCACCCGGGACAGTCTCAATCAGCCCCAGCATTTT	CSATRDSLNQPQHF
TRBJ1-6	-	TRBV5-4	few	TGTGCCAGCAGCAGGTCGGGGAGGGTTGTTTCACCCCTCCACTTT	CASSRSGRVVSPLHF
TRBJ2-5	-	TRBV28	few	TGTGCCAGCAGTCCCCAGGGGCTGGTAGAGACCCAGTACTTC	CASSPQGLVETQYF
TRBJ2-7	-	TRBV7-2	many	TGTGCCAGCAGCCCGGACACCTCGGCCTACGAGCAGTACTTC	CASSPDTSAYEQYF
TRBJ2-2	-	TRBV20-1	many	TGCAGTGCTAGGAGGGGAGGCGGGGGCGCCGGGGAGCTGTTTTTT	CSARRGGGGAGELFF
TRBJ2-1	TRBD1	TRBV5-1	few	TGCGCCAGCAGCCCACAGGGGCCGGAGAGCGAGCAGTTCTTC	CASSPQGPESEQFF
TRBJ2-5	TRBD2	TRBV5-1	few	TGCGCCAGCAGCTTGGCCCCACTAGCGGGGGAAGAGACCCAGTACTTC	CASSLAPLAGEETQYF
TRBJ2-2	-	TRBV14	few	TGTGCCAGCAGCCAAGATATTGGAAGGACCGGGGAGCTGTTTTTT	CASSQDIGRTGELFF
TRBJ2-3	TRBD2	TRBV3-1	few	TGTGCCAGCAGCCAACTAGAGCGGGACCGCACAGATACGCAGTATTTT	CASSQLERDRTDTQYF
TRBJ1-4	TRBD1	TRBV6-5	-	TGTGCCAGCAGCCTATATGGGTCCGGGACAGGGGCTGAAAAACTGTTTTTT	CASSLYGSGTGAEKLFF
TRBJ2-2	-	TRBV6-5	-	TGTGCCAGCAGCCTGTGGAGAGCTCGGGTTGAGACCGGGGAGCTGTTTTTT	CASSLWRARVETGELFF
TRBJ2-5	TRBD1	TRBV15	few	TGTGCCACCAGCAGAGAAACAGGGGGGTTATCAGAGACCCAGTACTTC	CATSRETGGLSETQYF
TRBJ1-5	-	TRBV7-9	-	TGTGCCAGCAGCCCCCATACGGGGTCCGACAATCAGCCCCAGCATTTT	CASSPHTGSDNQPQHF
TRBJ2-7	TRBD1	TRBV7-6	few	TGTGCCAGCAGCTTAGGGGACAGGGCCCCCTACGAGCAGTACTTC	CASSLGDRAPYEQYF
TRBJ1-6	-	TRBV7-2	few	TGTGCCAGCAGCTTAGGCGGGAGGGATTCACCCCTCCACTTT	CASSLGGRDSPLHF
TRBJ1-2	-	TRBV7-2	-	TGTGCCAGCAGCTTATCCGACACAGACTATGGCTACACCTTC	CASSLSDTDYGYTF
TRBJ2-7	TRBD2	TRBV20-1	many	TGCAGTGCTCCGGGACTAGCGCTTGCCGAGCAGTACTTC	CSAPGLALAEQYF
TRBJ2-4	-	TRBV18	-	TGTGCCAGCTCCCCAAAGGCCCGGGGGCGAGGTATAAACATTCAGTACTTC	CASSPKARGRGINIQYF
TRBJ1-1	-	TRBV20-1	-	TGCAGTGCTCCTTTAAAGAACACTGAAGCTTTCTTT	CSAPLKNTEAFF
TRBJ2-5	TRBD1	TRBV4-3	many	TGCGCCAGCAGCCACCTAGGACAGGGGTACGAGACCCAGTACTTC	CASSHLGQGYETQYF
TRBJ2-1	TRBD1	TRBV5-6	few	TGTGCCAGCAGCTGGGACAGGGGGGCCGAGCAGTTCTTC	CASSWDRGAEQFF
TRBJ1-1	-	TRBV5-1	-	TGCGCCAGCAGCTTGGCCATGGAAAACACTGAAGCTTTCTTT	CASSLAMENTEAFF
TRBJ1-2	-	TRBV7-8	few	TGTGCCAGCAGCTCGAGGAGAGACAGTCTTCGCTACACCTTC	CASSSRRDSLRYTF
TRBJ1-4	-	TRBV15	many	TGTGCCACCAGCAGAGGCAGGGGTAATGAAAAACTGTTTTTT	CATSRGRGNEKLFF
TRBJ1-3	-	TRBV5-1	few	TGCGCCAGCAGCTTGGGGGTACGAAACACCATATATTTT	CASSLGVRNTIYF
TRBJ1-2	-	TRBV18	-	TGTGCCAGCTCGTACCAAGCTTCCGGGGGCTCTGGCTACACCTTC	CASSYQASGGSGYTF
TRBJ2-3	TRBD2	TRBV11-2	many	TGTGCCAGCAGCCGCGCTGTCAATAGCGGGGGTGGAGATACGCAGTATTTT	CASSRAVNSGGGDTQYF
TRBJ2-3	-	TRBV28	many	TGTGCCACTTATCAGGGCTTCACAGATACGCAGTATTTT	CATYQGFTDTQYF
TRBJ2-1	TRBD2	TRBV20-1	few	TGCAGTGCTAGCGGGGGGGCCAATGAGCAGTTCTTC	CSASGGANEQFF
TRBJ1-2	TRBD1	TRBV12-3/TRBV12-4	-	TGTGCCAGCAGCCTAGGACAGGGGTTCCCGATCGGCTACACCTTC	CASSLGQGFPIGYTF
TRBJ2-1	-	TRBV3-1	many	TGTGCCAGCAGCCAAGAAACGGGCCAGCGGTGGAATGAGCAGTTCTTC	CASSQETGQRWNEQFF
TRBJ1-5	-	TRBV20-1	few	TGCAGTGCTCTTAGGGAGAATCAGCCCCAGCATTTT	CSALRENQPQHF
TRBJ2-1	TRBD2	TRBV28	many	TGTGCCAGCAGAGATACTAGCGGGGGGGCCCCCTACAATGAGCAGTTCTTC	CASRDTSGGAPYNEQFF
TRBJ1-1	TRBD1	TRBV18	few	TGTGCCAGCTCACCCCCAGGGGGGAGAGAGACTGAAGCTTTCTTT	CASSPPGGRETEAFF
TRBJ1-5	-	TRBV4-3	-	TGCGCCAGCAGCCAAGATCTGGGAGGGTGGAGCAATCAGCCCCAGCATTTT	CASSQDLGGWSNQPQHF